This T cell receptor beta chain originates from a study of OX40 agonist ivuxolimab in advanced cancers. The overall study: Patients were treated with intravenous ivuxolimab, dosed at 0.01 to 10 mg/kg and infused every 2 weeks. Study-level findings and limits: At doses 0.1 to 3.0 mg/kg, CD4+ and CD8+ clones expanded. Compared with CD4+, CD8+ T cells on average had more expanded clones.

On this clone itself: No antigen is known for it.

Profiled with immunoSEQ multiplex PCR; TCRdb holds only in-frame clones, not every one. Of 50,000 to 60,000 clones in the sample, about 89% are singletons; the top ten hold around 1%. This specimen consisted of CD4+ or CD8+ T cells sorted from blood, obtained in a trial of the OX40 agonist ivuxolimab. The TCR was taken from an adult with an advanced solid tumor such as melanoma, head and neck, liver or kidney cancer.

This CDR3 reads CASSLASDPGLNEQYF. The DNA for the CDR3 is TGTGCCAGCAGCTTAGCTTCTGACCCCGGGCTCAACGAGCAGTACTTC. The chain has TRBV7-9 and TRBJ2-7; the D is unclear. The CDR3 extends over 16 amino acids. Germline V gene data show CDR1 as SEHNR and CDR2 as FQNEAQ (reference sequence). Trimming pared 0 bases from V and 5 bases from J, leaving 17 bases between.